The clone carrying this T cell receptor beta chain was recorded a few times. Its antigen is undetermined. The data were taken from a study of T cell repertoires in cytomegalovirus infection. Study-wide results and caveats: The ex vivo response was dominated by HLA-C-restricted CMV-specific TCR beta clonotypes. Totalled public TCR beta family frequency picked out people who carried CMV plus the relevant HLA.

TCRdb called the reads again in MiXCR, with one record for every CDR3 protein. Of 350,000 to 500,000 distinct CDR3 sequences detected, approximately 31% appear once; the ten largest clones hold 12% to 15%. CDR1 and CDR2 (germline): DFQATT, SNEGSKA (reference sequence). The CDR3 loop spans 13 amino acids. Trimming took 0 bases from V and 6 from J, leaving 9 bases between them. Specimen: PBMCs. The receptor was isolated from a human donor in good health (CMV status not recorded). Some clones in this sample may be carry-over from other donors' samples. V is TRBV20-1 and J is TRBJ1-5, with no clear D. As DNA, the CDR3 is TGCAGTGCTAGAGATCTTATGAGTCAGCCCCAGCATTTT. Translated: CSARDLMSQPQHF.